This entry features one T cell receptor (beta chain) sequence. Its antigen remains unknown. The source of the sample is a study of human T cells and chemical hapten exposure. Study in general: A patient group, mainly female, showed alopecia areata, totalis or universalis.

Study-wide results and limits: Counts of TCRs above 1 in 1000 frequency stayed unchanged with DPC sensitization.

CDR1 is KGHDR, CDR2 SFDVKD, per germline. The V end lost 3 bases, the J end lost 1 base, and 13 bases lay between the germline ends. This CDR3 is built from 16 residues. TCRdb called the RACE reads again in MiXCR, with one record for every CDR3 protein. The sample shows roughly 200,000 distinct CDR3 sequences, 20% to 25% of them seen only once. Documented time point: patch test 3, about 24 weeks after DPC sensitization. The treatment: therapeutic diphenylcyclopropenone sensitization with weekly scalp DPC. The sequences come from whole blood, collected in connection with sensitization to the hapten diphenylcyclopropenone (DPC). The source is a woman in her thirties or forties with alopecia areata. Some clones in this sample may be carry-over from other donors' samples. The chain carries TRBV24-1 and TRBJ2-3, with D tentatively TRBD1 or TRBD2 (5 bases each). CDR3 DNA sequence: TGTGCCACCAGTGATCCGGGGACCCAGGGCACAGATACGCAGTATTTT. Amino acids: CATSDPGTQGTDTQYF.